This T cell receptor (beta chain) was obtained from a study of blood T cell repertoires in COVID-19 (dated by TCRdb to the early 2020s). Looking at the study overall: Collaborator samples came from the United States, Italy and Spain and covered acute and convalescent phases of COVID-19. The material from the prospective study consisted of cDNA or gDNA derived from T cells, B-cell-depleted T cells, or PBMCs. Deeply sampled blood TCRbeta repertoires from subjects exposed to, actively infected with, or recovered from COVID-19 were included in the dataset. The repertoires were made available in a free public database intended to serve as a resource for research on the immune response to SARS-CoV-2. The samples were drawn from the first 160 participants of the ongoing ImmuneRACE study and from about 1,200 subjects provided by 6 global collaborators. Nearly every sample came with metadata listing a de-identified subject ID, COVID-19 status, age in years and sex. Where available, HLA class I and class II types were taken from metadata supplied by the sample provider and were not determined by assay-based typing. Beyond this particular receptor, the publication reports: Clinical and demographic metadata were provided uncurated, with the amount varying by source and participant.

Remarks on this clone: There is no known antigen for this receptor. It has no much larger one-base neighbor in the sample; base qualities were not kept.

TCRbeta CDR3 regions were amplified from genomic DNA using the immunoSEQ Assay, a bias-controlled multiplex PCR. The authors' pipeline ran thus. The number of nucleated cells in each sample was estimated from the amplification of reference gene primers within the assay. To quantify the absolute abundance of each unique TCRbeta CDR3 rearrangement, sequence reads were collapsed and filtered. Productive Simpson clonality was computed per sample as the square root of Simpson's diversity index over productive rearrangements. The clones in this table, taken by TCRdb from immuneACCESS, are in-frame only. Not every clone is retained; where verified, under half of the shortfall comes from an unresolved V gene, and the cause of the rest is unknown. V and J calls and clone size come straight from that table; D and trimming were deduced from the DNA. This sample comprises around 280,000 clones, 86% of them detected only once. About 2.2% of the sample is held by the ten biggest clonotypes.

CDR1 and CDR2 were assigned from the germline V gene (reference sequence) as GTSNPN and SVGIG. Trimmed from V: 2 bases; trimmed from J: 1 base; junction bases lacking a gene match: 8. From the cysteine through the phenylalanine, the CDR3 covers 18 amino acids. The read is trimmed to its CDR3 DNA, 54 bases read in frame from base 1. A second Seattle source provided samples from volunteer blood donors who had recovered from COVID-19. The collaborating institutions used their own protocols to collect whole blood in K2EDTA tubes. For TCRbeta analysis, collaborator samples were shipped as frozen whole blood, as isolated PBMCs, or as DNA extracted from either sample type.

Input material: peripheral blood. The V and J segments used are TRBV30 and TRBJ2-4; 13 junctional bases match TRBD2. This clonotype was sampled from a woman aged 25 to 39 who had recovered from COVID-19. The CDR3 protein is CAWSRTSGGPGAKNIQYF. In nucleotide form, the sequence is TGTGCCTGGAGTCGGACTAGCGGGGGACCAGGGGCCAAAAACATTCAGTACTTC.